This entry describes one TCR beta chain. The antigen remains undetermined. This CDR3 contains 14 residues. Germline V gene data show CDR1 as MNHEY and CDR2 as SMNVEV (reference sequence). Deletions cut 3 bases from V and 4 bases from J, with 13 bases between. The record originates from a study of response to subunit inactivated influenza vaccine. Study results and caveats: Authors suggested each seasonal influenza vaccination recruits few new T cells.

Using its own MiXCR run on the RT-PCR reads, TCRdb lists one record per CDR3 protein. The data contain about 650,000 distinct CDR3 sequences, 14% of them singletons. Material: PBMCs from blood, obtained roughly 2 weeks before vaccination. The TCR originated in a man over 45 who received an inactivated influenza vaccine. The chain couples TRBV27 to TRBJ2-7; D might be TRBD1 (6 bases). This CDR3 reads CASSFSQGRYEQYF. DNA of the CDR3: TGTGCCAGCAGTTTCAGTCAGGGGCGGTACGAGCAGTACTTC.